This T cell receptor (beta chain) was profiled in a study of PD-1 blockade in classical Hodgkin lymphoma. Findings and limits, study-wide: For complete responders, baseline diversity was comparable to that of newly diagnosed patients.

The count of this clone is one. What it recognizes is unknown. Profiled with immunoSEQ multiplex PCR; TCRdb holds only in-frame clones, not every one. The sample has fewer than 45,000 clones; about 88% are singletons. CDR1 is SQVTM and CDR2 is ANQGSEA in the germline V gene. The CDR3 is made up of 15 amino acids. J gave up 1 base and V 0 bases, and 5 bases lay outside the gene matches. Relapse was seen in all patients after autologous stem cell transplantation, and brentuximab vedotin exposure was variable. This sequence originates from a human donor with classical Hodgkin lymphoma. The material sequenced was peripheral blood mononuclear cells (PBMCs), taken before the second cycle of nivolumab. This rearrangement joins TRBV29-1 to TRBJ2-5; 7 bases are shared with TRBD2. The DNA of the CDR3 is TGCAGCGTTGAAGATCTAAGGACTAGCCAAGAGACCCAGTACTTC. Translating it yields CSVEDLRTSQETQYF. Variable domain in full (rest from reference TRBV29-1 and TRBJ2-5): SAVISQKPSRDICQRGTSLTIQCQVDSQVTMMFWYRQQPGQSLTLIATANQGSEATYESGFVIDKFPISRPNLTFSTLTVSNMSPEDSSIYLCSVEDLRTSQETQYFGPGTRLLVL.